This passage covers 22 T cell receptor beta chains from one sample sequenced in a study of shared T cell receptors in the human thymus. The assay was immunoSEQ multiplex PCR, and TCRdb's table has in-frame clones only and misses some. Among 700,000 to 750,000 clones, approximately 85% were seen once, and the ten largest hold around 0.0099%. A further study also used this sample, focusing on human thymus T cells.

Sequencing was performed on thymocytes. These receptors all come from a girl under three years old with a congenital heart defect.

V gene TRBV7-9 combines with J gene TRBJ1-5, with D maybe TRBD1 (6 bases). Germline V lookup: CDR1 SEHNR, CDR2 FQNEAQ (reference sequence). Trimming took 0 bases from V and 7 from J, leaving 13 bases between them. This CDR3 contains 15 residues. The CDR3 sequence: CASSLARDRPQPQHF. The CDR3 coding sequence is TGTGCCAGCAGCTTAGCAAGAGACAGGCCACAGCCCCAGCATTTT.

This chain connects TRBV6-6 to TRBJ2-3; 8 bases align to TRBD2. V lost 0 bases to trimming and J lost 1 base; unmatched junction nucleotides: 3. This CDR3 contains 16 residues. Germline CDR1 reads MNHNY; CDR2 reads SVGAGI (reference sequence). CDR3 in DNA: TGTGCCAGCAGTTACTCGATGCGGGGGGGCACAGATACGCAGTATTTT. This translates into CASSYSMRGGTDTQYF.

The rearrangement joins TRBV9 to TRBJ1-1; TRBD1 agrees at 9 bases. CDR3 length: 15 amino acids. Trimming took 1 base from V and 6 from J; bases not matched to a gene: 7. Germline V gene sequence: CDR1 SGDLS, CDR2 YYNGEE. This CDR3 is CASSVLVGQGSEAFF. CDR3 bases: TGTGCCAGCAGCGTATTGGTTGGACAGGGGTCTGAAGCTTTCTTT. Full variable domain (missing parts from reference TRBV9 and TRBJ1-1): DSGVTQTPKHLITATGQRVTLRCSPRSGDLSVYWYQQSLDQGLQFLIQYYNGEERAKGNILERFSAQQFPDLHSELNLSSLELGDSALYFCASSVLVGQGSEAFFGQGTRLTVV.

This chain joins TRBV9 and TRBJ1-1; TRBD1 matches 7 bases. Germline loops: CDR1 SGDLS, CDR2 YYNGEE. This CDR3 region has 18 residues. The trim removed 0 bases at V and 3 bases at J, leaving 14 bases unmatched. CDR3 residues: CASSVGEGAGGGDTEAFF. CDR3 nucleotide sequence: TGTGCCAGCAGCGTAGGTGAGGGGGCGGGCGGCGGGGACACTGAAGCTTTCTTT.

The chain combines TRBV4-3 with TRBJ2-1; D possibly corresponds to TRBD1 (6 bases). This CDR3 is 19 amino acids long. Trimming left V 0 bases short and J 3 bases short, with 21 bases between. Germline values: CDR1 LGHNA, CDR2 YSLEER. In nucleotides, the CDR3 is TGCGCCAGCAGCCAAGAGTTTCCCACCGGGACATGGTTCTACAATGAGCAGTTCTTC. This translates into CASSQEFPTGTWFYNEQFF.

The chain has TRBV4-1 and TRBJ2-5; 10 positions agree with TRBD1. Unmatched junction bases numbered 13, after V lost 0 bases and J lost 3 bases. The CDR3 length is 19 residues. Per germline, CDR1 MGHRA and CDR2 YSYEKL. The DNA of the CDR3 is TGCGCCAGCAGCCAAGATCTACATCAGGGACAGGGGTTAGAAGAGACCCAGTACTTC. Translated: CASSQDLHQGQGLEETQYF.

The V and J genes are TRBV5-5 and TRBJ1-1, with 8 bases matching TRBD1. The CDR3 totals 18 residues. Trimming cost V 4 bases and J 0 bases; bases outside gene matches: 14. CDR1 and CDR2 from the germline V gene are SGHKS and YYEKEE (reference sequence). The DNA for the CDR3 is TGTGCCAGCAGCCTACCCTTTGGACAGGGCGGGATGAACACTGAAGCTTTCTTT. Its translation is CASSLPFGQGGMNTEAFF.

This chain links TRBV6-6 with TRBJ1-1; the D is unclear. V lost 5 bases to trimming and J lost 2 bases, with 9 bases between them. Looked up from germline, CDR1 is MNHNY and CDR2 is SVGAGI (reference sequence). There are 13 residues in the CDR3. The CDR3 region is CASSLGGNTEAFF. CDR3 DNA sequence: TGTGCCAGCAGTCTTGGCGGCAACACTGAAGCTTTCTTT.

The chain carries TRBV4-3 and TRBJ2-1; 13 positions agree with TRBD2. The CDR3 is 19 residues long. The germline V gene encodes CDR1 LGHNA and CDR2 YSLEER. The V and J ends lost 1 base and 5 bases, in that order; junction bases with no gene match: 11. As DNA, the CDR3 is TGCGCCAGCAGCCAAGTACTAGCGGGGGGGCGCAAGAGCCACAATGAGCAGTTCTTC. It yields the protein CASSQVLAGGRKSHNEQFF.

The chain links TRBV5-4 to TRBJ2-1; 13 bases are shared with TRBD2. The V gene's germline CDR1 is SGHNT and CDR2 YYREEE (reference sequence). The CDR3 spans 17 residues. J gave up 4 bases and V 5 bases, and 9 bases lay outside the gene matches. The CDR3 protein is CASRVTELAGGYNEQFF. CDR3 in DNA: TGTGCCAGCAGAGTAACCGAACTAGCGGGGGGGTACAATGAGCAGTTCTTC. Using reference TRBV5-4 and TRBJ2-1 for the parts outside the CDR3, the full variable domain is ETGVTQSPTHLIKTRGQQVTLRCSSQSGHNTVSWYQQALGQGPQFIFQYYREEENGRGNFPPRFSGLQFPNYSSELNVNALELDDSALYLCASRVTELAGGYNEQFFGPGTRLTVL.

This chain joins TRBV10-3 and TRBJ2-3; 7 bases fit TRBD2. The CDR3 covers 14 residues. Germline CDR1 ENHRY, CDR2 SYGVKD. Losses at the gene ends were 3 bases for V and 7 bases for J; bases not matched to a gene: 7. The CDR3 DNA follows: TGTGCCATCAGTGACCGGGGGGTAAGAAATACGCAGTATTTT. It specifies CAISDRGVRNTQYF.

V and J are TRBV6-5 and TRBJ2-5; the D gene is possibly TRBD2 (5 bases). The V and J ends lost 3 bases and 5 bases respectively, with 13 bases between them. This CDR3 is built from 14 residues. The germline gives CDR1 MNHEY, CDR2 SVGAGI. As DNA, the CDR3 is TGTGCCAGCAGTTATAGAGGACTTGGGGAGACCCAGTACTTC. The encoded protein is CASSYRGLGETQYF.

The table lists this clone with a count of one. Written as DNA, the CDR3 is TGTGCCAGCAGTTTAACGGGGGTCCCAGATACGCAGTATTTT. This codes for CASSLTGVPDTQYF. The V gene is TRBV27, the J gene TRBJ2-3; D is possibly TRBD2 (6 bases). The germline gives CDR1 MNHEY, CDR2 SMNVEV (reference sequence). Trimming pared 2 bases from V and 4 bases from J, leaving 10 bases between. CDR3 length: 14 amino acids.

The V gene is TRBV19, the J gene TRBJ2-1; D is possibly TRBD1 (6 bases). Germline lookup yields CDR1 LNHDA and CDR2 SQIVND (reference sequence). With 4 bases removed from V and 1 base from J, the gap between germline ends came to 17 bases. CDR3 size: 17 residues. CDR3 DNA sequence: TGTGCCAGTAGTAGCCAACGCAGGACAGAGTCCTACAATGAGCAGTTCTTC. It translates to CASSSQRRTESYNEQFF.

This clone appeared a single time. The chain carries TRBV19 and TRBJ2-3; 13 bases are a match to TRBD2. V was pared by 4 bases and J by 0 bases, with 7 bases of the junction left unmatched. Per germline, CDR1 LNHDA and CDR2 SQIVND (reference sequence). CDR3 length: 18 residues. The CDR3 DNA reads TGTGCCAGTAGTAGACCACCGGGACTAGCGGGGAGCACAGATACGCAGTATTTT. This translates into CASSRPPGLAGSTDTQYF. Combining the CDR3 with reference TRBV19 and TRBJ2-3 gives the whole variable domain DGGITQSPKYLFRKEGQNVTLSCEQNLNHDAMYWYRQDPGQGLRLIYYSQIVNDFQKGDIAEGYSVSREKKESFPLTVTSAQKNPTAFYLCASSRPPGLAGSTDTQYFGPGTRLTVL.

This clone was found a few times. This sequence joins TRBV5-4 and TRBJ1-2; 7 nucleotides align to TRBD1. V dropped 4 bases and J dropped 0; count of bases not matched to a gene: 6. Germline-derived CDR1 and CDR2 are SGHNT and YYREEE (reference sequence). The CDR3 totals 15 residues. The CDR3 protein is CASSLRGQTNYGYTF. The DNA of the CDR3 is TGTGCCAGCAGCCTAAGGGGACAGACTAACTATGGCTACACCTTC.

This clone has only a few counts. The chain recombines TRBV28 with TRBJ1-3; tentative D call: TRBD1 (5 bases). The CDR3 length is 16 residues. V was trimmed by 6 bases and J by 3 bases, leaving 18 bases between them. CDR1 and CDR2 from the germline V gene are MDHEN and SYDVKM. The CDR3 sequence: CASRSTGLGGGNTIYF. In nucleotides, the CDR3 is TGTGCCAGCAGGTCAACAGGCCTGGGGGGTGGAAACACCATATATTTT.

The CDR3 protein is CASSQDIDRIREGTDTQYF. In DNA form, the CDR3 reads TGCGCCAGCAGCCAAGATATCGACAGAATCCGGGAGGGCACAGATACGCAGTATTTT. The chain employs TRBV4-3 and TRBJ2-3; 7 nucleotides align to TRBD2. The V gene's germline CDR1 is LGHNA and CDR2 YSLEER. V lost 0 bases to trimming and J lost 1 base; unmatched junction nucleotides: 13. This CDR3 spans 19 amino acids.

CDR3 residues: CASSLDQGSTDTQYF. CDR3 DNA: TGTGCCAGCAGCTTGGACCAGGGAAGCACAGATACGCAGTATTTT. The chain recombines TRBV5-4 with TRBJ2-3; D is possibly TRBD1 (5 bases). The CDR3 runs to 15 residues. With 0 bases removed from V and 0 bases from J, the gap between germline ends came to 8 bases. The germline gives CDR1 SGHNT, CDR2 YYREEE (reference sequence).

The DNA for the CDR3 is TGTGCCAGCAGTAAGGGACAGGGGGCTTACACTGAAGCTTTCTTT. Translated, it gives CASSKGQGAYTEAFF. The chain carries TRBV28 and TRBJ1-1, with 12 bases that match TRBD1. CDR1 and CDR2 (germline): MDHEN, SYDVKM. CDR3 length: 15 amino acids. J lost 3 bases, V lost 5 bases, and 4 bases had no gene match.

The chain is built from TRBV25-1 and TRBJ1-6; no firm D call. Germline V gene sequence: CDR1 MGHDK, CDR2 SYGVNS. The CDR3 consists of 16 residues. Trimming took 1 base from V and 9 from J, leaving 16 bases between them. CDR3 loop: CASSELGRRVGSPLHF. CDR3 sequence (DNA): TGTGCCAGCAGTGAATTAGGCAGGCGAGTGGGTTCACCCCTCCACTTT. The variable domain in full, with the rest retrieved from reference TRBV25-1 and TRBJ1-6, is EADIYQTPRYLVIGTGKKITLECSQTMGHDKMYWYQQDPGMELHLIHYSYGVNSTEKGDLSSESTVSRIRTEHFPLTLESARPSHTSQYLCASSELGRRVGSPLHFGNGTRLTVT.

V and J are TRBV7-9 and TRBJ1-5; TRBD1 agrees at 9 bases. From germline, CDR1 is SEHNR and CDR2 FQNEAQ (reference sequence). The CDR3 contains 18 residues. Losses at the gene ends were 2 bases for V and 0 bases for J; bases not matched to a gene: 8. In nucleotides, the CDR3 is TGTGCCAGCAGCTTAACCGGGACAGGGAGCTATAGCAATCAGCCCCAGCATTTT. Translation: CASSLTGTGSYSNQPQHF.